Listed here is a single TCR beta chain. Its antigen is as yet unknown. The record originates from a study of T-cell reconstitution after alpha-beta-depleted transplantation in children. Preparation of the TCRbeta library was carried out with unique molecular identifiers. Via MiXCR, TCRdb re-called the PCR reads, giving one row per CDR3 protein. The sample holds 350,000 to 500,000 distinct CDR3 sequences, roughly 44% seen once. Broader study findings: T cells produced anew were the main source of T-cell counts and diversity one year after transplant. Reportedly, roughly two months post-transplant, alpha-beta T cells arose from several hundred expanded graft clones. Elevated TCRbeta diversity at day 60 was traced, in some patients, to surviving recipient T cells and thymic progenitors.

J gave up 2 bases and V 0 bases, and 3 bases lay outside the gene matches. The CDR3 runs 16 residues. CDR1 DFQATT and CDR2 SNEGSKA come from the germline V gene (reference sequence). This chain links TRBV20-1 with TRBJ2-1; the match to TRBD2 covers 11 bases. This TCR came from a girl aged 2-10 years with aplastic anemia, due to receive a stem cell transplant. The sequencing here drew on PBMCs, taken before TCRalphabeta/CD19-depleted stem cell transplant. The CDR3, as DNA: TGCAGTGCTAGAGACTTAGCGGGAGGGCCCTACAATGAGCAGTTCTTC. This translates into CSARDLAGGPYNEQFF.